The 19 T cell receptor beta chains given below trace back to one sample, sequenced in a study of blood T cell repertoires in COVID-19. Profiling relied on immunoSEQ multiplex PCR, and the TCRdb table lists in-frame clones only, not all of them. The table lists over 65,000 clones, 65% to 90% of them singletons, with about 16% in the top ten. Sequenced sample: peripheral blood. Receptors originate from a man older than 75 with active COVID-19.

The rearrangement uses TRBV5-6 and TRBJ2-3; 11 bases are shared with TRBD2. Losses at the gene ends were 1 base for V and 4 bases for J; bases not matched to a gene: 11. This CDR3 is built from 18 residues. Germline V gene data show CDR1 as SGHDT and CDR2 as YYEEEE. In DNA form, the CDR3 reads TGTGCCAGCAGCTTGTTCCGCCGGGGACTAGCGGCCGCAGATACGCAGTATTTT. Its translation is CASSLFRRGLAAADTQYF.

The CDR3 protein is CASSQQAVGGYTF. The DNA for the CDR3 is TGTGCCAGCAGTCAACAGGCGGTAGGGGGCTACACCTTC. The chain is built from TRBV25-1 and TRBJ1-2, with D possibly matching TRBD1 (5 bases). With 5 bases removed from V and 8 bases from J, the gap between germline ends came to 15 bases. The germline V gene has CDR1 MGHDK and CDR2 SYGVNS. The CDR3 is 13 residues long.

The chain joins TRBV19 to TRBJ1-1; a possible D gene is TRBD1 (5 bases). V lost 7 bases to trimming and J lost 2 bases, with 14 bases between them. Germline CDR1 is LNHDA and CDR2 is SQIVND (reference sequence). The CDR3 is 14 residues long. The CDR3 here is CASTSRGGNTEAFF. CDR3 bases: TGTGCCAGTACCTCGCGGGGGGGAAACACTGAAGCTTTCTTT.

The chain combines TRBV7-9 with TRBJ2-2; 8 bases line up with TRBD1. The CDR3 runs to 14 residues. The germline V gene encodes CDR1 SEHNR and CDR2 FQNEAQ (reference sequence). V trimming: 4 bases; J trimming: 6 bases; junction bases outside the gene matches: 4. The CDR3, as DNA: TGTGCCAGCAGCTCGACAGGGGCAGCCGGGGAGCTGTTTTTT. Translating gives CASSSTGAAGELFF.

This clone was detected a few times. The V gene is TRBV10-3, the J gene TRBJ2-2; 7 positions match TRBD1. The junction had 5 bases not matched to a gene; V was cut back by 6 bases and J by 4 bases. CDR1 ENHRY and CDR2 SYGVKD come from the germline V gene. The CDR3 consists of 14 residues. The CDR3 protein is CAIRRGLSTGELFF. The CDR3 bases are TGTGCCATCAGAAGGGGGCTAAGCACCGGGGAGCTGTTTTTT.

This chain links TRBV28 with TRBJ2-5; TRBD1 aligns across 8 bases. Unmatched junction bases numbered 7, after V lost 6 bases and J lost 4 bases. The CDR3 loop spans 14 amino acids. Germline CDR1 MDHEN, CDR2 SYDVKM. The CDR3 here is CASSPTGGGETQYF. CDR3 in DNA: TGTGCCAGCAGCCCCACAGGGGGTGGAGAGACCCAGTACTTC.

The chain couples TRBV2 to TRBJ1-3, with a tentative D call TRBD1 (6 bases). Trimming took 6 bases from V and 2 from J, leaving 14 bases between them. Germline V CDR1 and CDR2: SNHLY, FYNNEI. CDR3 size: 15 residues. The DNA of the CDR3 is TGTGCCAGCAGCGGGACGACAGGCACTGGAAACACCATATATTTT. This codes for CASSGTTGTGNTIYF.

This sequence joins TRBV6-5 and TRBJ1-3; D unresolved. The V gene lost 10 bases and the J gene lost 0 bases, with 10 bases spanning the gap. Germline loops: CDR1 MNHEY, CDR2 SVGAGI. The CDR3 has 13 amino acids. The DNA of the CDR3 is TGTGCCACCCAATCCGGCTCTGGAAACACCATATATTTT. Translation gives CATQSGSGNTIYF.

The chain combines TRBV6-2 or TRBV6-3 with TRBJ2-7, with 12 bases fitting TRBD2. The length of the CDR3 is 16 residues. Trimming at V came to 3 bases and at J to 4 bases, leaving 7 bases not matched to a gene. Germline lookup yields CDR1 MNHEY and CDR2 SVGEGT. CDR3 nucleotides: TGTGCCAGCAGTTATTCCCGGACTAGCGGGGATTACGAGCAGTACTTC. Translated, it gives CASSYSRTSGDYEQYF.

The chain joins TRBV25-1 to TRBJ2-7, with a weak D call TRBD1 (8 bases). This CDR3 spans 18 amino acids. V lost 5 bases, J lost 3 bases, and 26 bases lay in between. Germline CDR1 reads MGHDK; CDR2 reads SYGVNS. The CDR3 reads CASSSTGTGGRGGYEQYF. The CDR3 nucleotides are TGTGCCAGCAGTTCAACCGGGACAGGCGGAAGGGGGGGCTACGAGCAGTACTTC.

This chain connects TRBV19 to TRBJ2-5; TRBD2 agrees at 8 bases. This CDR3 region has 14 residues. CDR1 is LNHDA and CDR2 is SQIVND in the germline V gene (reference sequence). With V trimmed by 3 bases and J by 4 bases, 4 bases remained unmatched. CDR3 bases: TGTGCCAGTAGTATTCTCCTAGCGGGAGAGACCCAGTACTTC. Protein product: CASSILLAGETQYF.

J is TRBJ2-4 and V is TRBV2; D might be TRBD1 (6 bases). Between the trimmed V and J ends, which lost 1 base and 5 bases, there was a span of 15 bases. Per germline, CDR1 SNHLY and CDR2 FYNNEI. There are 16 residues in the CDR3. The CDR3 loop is CASSEESWTDENIQYF. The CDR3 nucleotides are TGTGCCAGCAGTGAAGAGTCGTGGACAGACGAAAACATTCAGTACTTC. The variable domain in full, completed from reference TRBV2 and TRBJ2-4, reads EPEVTQTPSHQVTQMGQEVILRCVPISNHLYFYWYRQILGQKVEFLVSFYNNEISEKSEIFDDQFSVERPDGSNFTLKIRSTKLEDSAMYFCASSEESWTDENIQYFGAGTRLSVL.

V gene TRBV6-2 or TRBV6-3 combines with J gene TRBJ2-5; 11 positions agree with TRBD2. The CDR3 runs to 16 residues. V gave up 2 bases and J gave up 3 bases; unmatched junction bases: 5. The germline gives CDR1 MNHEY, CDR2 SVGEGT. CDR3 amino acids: CASSYGTSGYKETQYF. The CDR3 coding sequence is TGTGCCAGCAGTTACGGGACTAGCGGTTACAAAGAGACCCAGTACTTC.

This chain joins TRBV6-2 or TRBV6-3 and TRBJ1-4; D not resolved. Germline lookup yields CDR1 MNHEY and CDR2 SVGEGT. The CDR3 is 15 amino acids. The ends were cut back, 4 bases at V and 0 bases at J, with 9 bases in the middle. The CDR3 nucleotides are TGTGCCAGCAGTTTCACCGGGACAACTAATGAAAAACTGTTTTTT. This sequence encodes CASSFTGTTNEKLFF.

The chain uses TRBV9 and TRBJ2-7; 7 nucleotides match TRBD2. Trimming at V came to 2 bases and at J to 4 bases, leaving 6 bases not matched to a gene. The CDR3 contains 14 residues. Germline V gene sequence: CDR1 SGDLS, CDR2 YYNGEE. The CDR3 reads CASSVASGGYEQYF. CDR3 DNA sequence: TGTGCCAGCAGCGTCGCTAGCGGAGGTTACGAGCAGTACTTC.

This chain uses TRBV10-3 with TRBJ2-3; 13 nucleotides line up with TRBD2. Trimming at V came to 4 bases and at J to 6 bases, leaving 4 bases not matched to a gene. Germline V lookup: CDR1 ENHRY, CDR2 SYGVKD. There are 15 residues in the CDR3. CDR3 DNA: TGTGCCATCAGTGGGACTAGCGGGAGCGGGGATACGCAGTATTTT. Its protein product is CAISGTSGSGDTQYF.

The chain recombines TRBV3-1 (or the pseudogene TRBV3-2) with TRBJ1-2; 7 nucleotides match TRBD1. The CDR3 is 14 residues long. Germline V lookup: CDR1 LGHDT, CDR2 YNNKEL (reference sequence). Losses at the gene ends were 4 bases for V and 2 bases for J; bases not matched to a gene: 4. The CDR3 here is CASSPGQFNYGYTF. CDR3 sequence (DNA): TGTGCCAGCAGCCCGGGACAGTTCAACTATGGCTACACCTTC.

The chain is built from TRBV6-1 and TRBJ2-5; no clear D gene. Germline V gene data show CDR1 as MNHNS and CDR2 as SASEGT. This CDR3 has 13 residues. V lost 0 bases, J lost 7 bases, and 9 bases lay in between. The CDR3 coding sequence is TGTGCCAGCAGTGAAGCAACGGTCGGGACCCAGTACTTC. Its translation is CASSEATVGTQYF.

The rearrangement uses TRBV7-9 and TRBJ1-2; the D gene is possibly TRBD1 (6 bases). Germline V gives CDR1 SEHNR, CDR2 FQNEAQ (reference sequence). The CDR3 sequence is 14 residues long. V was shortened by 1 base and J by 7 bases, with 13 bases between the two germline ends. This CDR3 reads CASSLEQGTSGYTF. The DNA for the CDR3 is TGTGCCAGCAGCTTAGAACAGGGAACGAGTGGCTACACCTTC.